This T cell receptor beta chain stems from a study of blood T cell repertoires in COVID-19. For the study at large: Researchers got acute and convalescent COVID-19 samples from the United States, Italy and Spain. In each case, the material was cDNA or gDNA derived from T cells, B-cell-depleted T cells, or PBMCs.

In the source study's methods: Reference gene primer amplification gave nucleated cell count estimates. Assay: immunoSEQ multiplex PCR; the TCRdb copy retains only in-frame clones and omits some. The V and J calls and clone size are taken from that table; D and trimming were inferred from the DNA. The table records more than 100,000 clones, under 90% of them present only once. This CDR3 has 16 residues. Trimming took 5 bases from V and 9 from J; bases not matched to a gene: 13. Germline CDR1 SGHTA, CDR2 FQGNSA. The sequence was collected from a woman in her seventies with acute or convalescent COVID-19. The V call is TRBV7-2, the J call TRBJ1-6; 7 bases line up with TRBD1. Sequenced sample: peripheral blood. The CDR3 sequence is CASSPGQAVGGSPLHF. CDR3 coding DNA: TGTGCCAGCAGCCCCGGACAGGCCGTAGGAGGTTCACCCCTCCACTTT.